These T cell receptor beta chains were read from a single sample in a study of blood T cells in healthy people across ages. Using its own MiXCR run on the 5' RACE reads, TCRdb lists one record per CDR3 protein. The table records 850,000 to 1,000,000 distinct CDR3 sequences, roughly 48% of them present only once. The sample consisted of blood. The receptors come from a man aged 25 to 40 in good health. Each CDR3 is given with its conserved first and last residue. Fields, in order: CDR3 protein, CDR3 DNA, clone size, CDR3 length, D gene, V gene, J gene. A D gene is named only where the DNA matches it firmly. The size field is filled for only some rows; it gives once, few, many or a size class.

CDR3: CASSDADFFAGQETQFF
DNA: TGTGCCAGCAGTGACGCCGACTTTTTCGCAGGTCAAGAGACCCAGTTCTTC
size: .
length: 17
D: .
V: TRBV25-1
J: TRBJ2-1

CDR3: CASRFGGPNTGELFF
DNA: TGTGCCAGCAGGTTCGGGGGTCCGAACACCGGGGAGCTGTTTTTT
size: .
length: 15
D: .
V: TRBV7-9
J: TRBJ2-2

CDR3: CASSKNVENTEAFF
DNA: TGCGCCAGCAGTAAAAACGTAGAGAACACTGAAGCTTTCTTT
size: .
length: 14
D: .
V: TRBV5-1
J: TRBJ1-1

CDR3: CASSQTGGRGFQETQYF
DNA: TGTGCCAGCAGCCAGACAGGGGGCCGGGGGTTCCAAGAGACCCAGTACTTC
size: few
length: 17
D: TRBD1
V: TRBV5-5
J: TRBJ2-5

CDR3: CSALSSGANVLTF
DNA: TGCAGCGCCTTGAGCTCTGGGGCCAACGTCCTGACTTTC
size: .
length: 13
D: .
V: TRBV29-1
J: TRBJ2-6

CDR3: CASTQLMGAGRGNTIYF
DNA: TGTGCCAGCACCCAGCTCATGGGGGCAGGGCGTGGAAACACCATATATTTT
size: .
length: 17
D: .
V: TRBV12-3/TRBV12-4
J: TRBJ1-3

CDR3: CASSQEWTGTYNEQFF
DNA: TGTGCCAGCAGCCAAGAATGGACAGGGACCTACAATGAGCAGTTCTTC
size: few
length: 16
D: TRBD1
V: TRBV3-1
J: TRBJ2-1

CDR3: CASRRGGSADTQYF
DNA: TGTGCCAGCAGGCGGGGGGGCAGCGCAGATACGCAGTATTTT
size: many
length: 14
D: TRBD2
V: TRBV14
J: TRBJ2-3

CDR3: CASTLNRVSGANVLTF
DNA: TGTGCCAGCACCTTGAACAGGGTCTCTGGGGCCAACGTCCTGACTTTC
size: many
length: 16
D: .
V: TRBV7-2
J: TRBJ2-6

CDR3: CSAKTGHTQYF
DNA: TGCAGTGCTAAGACAGGGCATACGCAGTATTTT
size: .
length: 11
D: TRBD1
V: TRBV20-1
J: TRBJ2-3

CDR3: CSARSGGSSYEQYF
DNA: TGCAGTGCTAGAAGTGGGGGCAGCTCCTACGAGCAGTACTTC
size: .
length: 14
D: .
V: TRBV20-1
J: TRBJ2-7

CDR3: CASSQGEYGYTF
DNA: TGTGCCAGCAGCCAAGGCGAGTATGGCTACACCTTC
size: many
length: 12
D: .
V: TRBV3-1
J: TRBJ1-2

CDR3: CASQRGGTDTQYF
DNA: TGTGCCAGCCAGCGGGGGGGCACAGATACGCAGTATTTT
size: few
length: 13
D: TRBD2
V: TRBV6-2/TRBV6-3
J: TRBJ2-3

CDR3: CASSQSTSGQYF
DNA: TGTGCCAGCAGCCAGTCTACGAGTGGGCAGTACTTC
size: .
length: 12
D: .
V: TRBV3-1
J: TRBJ2-7

CDR3: CASSSGDGRYEQYF
DNA: TGTGCCAGCAGTTCCGGGGACGGCCGCTACGAGCAGTACTTC
size: .
length: 14
D: .
V: TRBV28
J: TRBJ2-7

CDR3: CASNPGDSSYEQYF
DNA: TGTGCCAGCAACCCGGGGGACAGCAGCTACGAGCAGTACTTC
size: .
length: 14
D: .
V: TRBV28
J: TRBJ2-7

CDR3: CASSQGSREQFF
DNA: TGTGCCAGCAGCCAAGGTAGCCGGGAGCAGTTCTTC
size: few
length: 12
D: .
V: TRBV3-1
J: TRBJ2-1

CDR3: CASTARAVGYEQYF
DNA: TGTGCCAGCACGGCCCGAGCGGTGGGCTACGAGCAGTACTTC
size: .
length: 14
D: .
V: TRBV28
J: TRBJ2-7

CDR3: CASRGLALVDTQYF
DNA: TGTGCCAGCAGAGGACTAGCGCTCGTAGATACGCAGTATTTT
size: .
length: 14
D: TRBD2
V: TRBV7-9
J: TRBJ2-3

CDR3: CASSWGPIQNEQFF
DNA: TGTGCCAGCAGTTGGGGCCCAATTCAGAATGAGCAGTTCTTC
size: few
length: 14
D: .
V: TRBV6-2/TRBV6-3
J: TRBJ2-1

CDR3: CASSLGSGYEQFF
DNA: TGTGCCAGCAGTTTAGGGAGCGGCTATGAGCAGTTCTTC
size: few
length: 13
D: .
V: TRBV27
J: TRBJ2-1

CDR3: CASSPVHSSFYGYTF
DNA: TGTGCCAGCAGCCCCGTCCACAGTTCTTTCTATGGCTACACCTTC
size: .
length: 15
D: .
V: TRBV6-5
J: TRBJ1-2

CDR3: CASSHETGIVGYTF
DNA: TGTGCCAGCAGCCACGAGACAGGGATAGTGGGCTACACCTTC
size: .
length: 14
D: TRBD1
V: TRBV4-2
J: TRBJ1-2

CDR3: CASSLVAGLQYNEQFF
DNA: TGTGCCAGCAGCTTAGTTGCGGGATTACAGTACAATGAGCAGTTCTTC
size: .
length: 16
D: .
V: TRBV7-2
J: TRBJ2-1

CDR3: CASSQGGVQSTQYF
DNA: TGCGCCAGCAGCCAAGGGGGGGTCCAGTCGACGCAGTATTTT
size: .
length: 14
D: .
V: TRBV4-3
J: TRBJ2-3

CDR3: CASSADQGFNEQYF
DNA: TGTGCCAGCAGCGCCGATCAGGGTTTCAACGAGCAGTACTTC
size: once
length: 14
D: .
V: TRBV7-2
J: TRBJ2-7

CDR3: CASSESRGGDRFTDTQYF
DNA: TGTGCCAGCAGTGAGTCCCGGGGGGGGGACCGGTTCACAGATACGCAGTATTTT
size: few
length: 18
D: TRBD2
V: TRBV25-1
J: TRBJ2-3

CDR3: CASSFGRSGSGANVLTF
DNA: TGTGCCAGCAGCTTCGGACGGTCAGGGTCTGGGGCCAACGTCCTGACTTTC
size: few
length: 17
D: .
V: TRBV7-9
J: TRBJ2-6

CDR3: CASSSLDRLTNYGYTF
DNA: TGTGCCAGCAGTTCTCTGGACAGATTGACCAACTATGGCTACACCTTC
size: few
length: 16
D: .
V: TRBV12-3/TRBV12-4
J: TRBJ1-2

CDR3: CASSLVRGNEQFF
DNA: TGCGCCAGCAGCTTGGTGCGGGGCAATGAGCAGTTCTTC
size: many
length: 13
D: .
V: TRBV5-1
J: TRBJ2-1

CDR3: CSARDEIAGAVETQYF
DNA: TGCAGTGCTAGAGATGAGATTGCGGGGGCGGTGGAGACCCAGTACTTC
size: .
length: 16
D: .
V: TRBV20-1
J: TRBJ2-5

CDR3: CASPPSGRGGQNIYEQYF
DNA: TGTGCCAGCCCCCCCTCGGGACGGGGGGGCCAAAACATTTACGAGCAGTACTTC
size: .
length: 18
D: TRBD2
V: TRBV28
J: TRBJ2-7

CDR3: CASSGQGGPEQYF
DNA: TGTGCCAGCAGCGGACAGGGAGGACCCGAGCAGTACTTC
size: .
length: 13
D: TRBD1
V: TRBV27
J: TRBJ2-7

CDR3: CASSLEVGATDTQYF
DNA: TGTGCCAGCAGCTTAGAGGTGGGGGCCACAGATACGCAGTATTTT
size: .
length: 15
D: .
V: TRBV7-8
J: TRBJ2-3

CDR3: CASSLDLGANEKLFF
DNA: TGTGCCAGCAGCTTAGATCTAGGTGCAAATGAAAAACTGTTTTTT
size: .
length: 15
D: .
V: TRBV7-2
J: TRBJ1-4

CDR3: CASSLVRPDGSYEQYF
DNA: TGTGCCAGCAGTTTAGTCAGGCCTGACGGATCCTACGAGCAGTACTTC
size: few
length: 16
D: .
V: TRBV27
J: TRBJ2-7

CDR3: CASGVQREEKLFF
DNA: TGTGCCAGCGGAGTACAGCGGGAGGAAAAACTGTTTTTT
size: .
length: 13
D: .
V: TRBV7-2
J: TRBJ1-4

CDR3: CASSLRDSVISGSYNEQFF
DNA: TGTGCCAGCAGCTTGAGGGACAGTGTGATCTCTGGCTCCTACAATGAGCAGTTCTTC
size: few
length: 19
D: TRBD1
V: TRBV5-6
J: TRBJ2-1

CDR3: CASSHQTGGYGYTF
DNA: TGTGCCAGCAGCCATCAAACAGGAGGCTATGGCTACACCTTC
size: few
length: 14
D: .
V: TRBV3-1
J: TRBJ1-2

CDR3: CASSQAGLTQYF
DNA: TGTGCCAGCAGCCAAGCTGGCCTTACGCAGTATTTT
size: few
length: 12
D: .
V: TRBV3-1
J: TRBJ2-3

CDR3: CASSLALAGQGSEAFF
DNA: TGTGCCAGCAGCTTAGCGCTTGCGGGACAGGGATCCGAAGCTTTCTTT
size: few
length: 16
D: TRBD1
V: TRBV7-2
J: TRBJ1-1

CDR3: CASSLVAGGTTDTQYF
DNA: TGTGCCAGCAGCTTAGTTGCGGGGGGGACCACAGATACGCAGTATTTT
size: many
length: 16
D: TRBD2
V: TRBV4-2
J: TRBJ2-3